This T cell receptor (beta chain) was recorded in a study of identical twins (TCRdb year 2016). General notes on the study: The study deep-sequenced TCR alpha and beta repertoires from monozygotic twins, unrelated adults of various ages and cord blood to test whether fetal clonotypes persist. Replicate twin experiments were performed at different times using different library preparation protocols to rule out contamination. Paper-wide results and their limitations: In beta out-of-frame sequences, excess twin sharing was weaker, because having fewer shared sequences lowered the signal-to-noise ratio. Recombination models systematically underestimated out-of-frame TCR alpha sharing in monozygotic twins but agreed with sharing between unrelated individuals. Zero-insertion analyses could be partly confounded by invariant T cells such as MAIT and iNKT, though diverse VJ usage argued against such confounding for most clonotypes. Because the same donors could not be followed over many years, the conclusions relied on cross-sectional statistical analysis. Compared with coincidental sharing between unrelated individuals, an excess of low generation-probability sequences was observed among out-of-frame TCR alpha sequences shared between twins. Abundant cord blood beta clonotypes carried fewer insertions; young adult naive repertoires showed a weaker similar trend, while memory repertoires showed none.

This clonotype came up a few times. Its target antigen remains unknown. No clone much larger than this one lies a single base away; base qualities are absent. Only healthy Caucasian donors were included. The CDR3 spans 15 residues, from the cysteine through the phenylalanine. Just CDR3 DNA is preserved here, 45 bases in frame from base 1. Ends trimmed: V by 6 bases, J by 0 bases; bases unmatched to a gene: 9. In the germline V gene (reference sequence), CDR1 corresponds to DFQATT and CDR2 to SNEGSKA. Preparation of the library involved 5' RACE. Sequencing was carried out with an Illumina HiSeq 2000. A universal primer binding site was introduced by template switching, and a unique molecular identifier was present in the final cDNA, enabling accurate counting of TCR cDNA molecules. Specific primers in the conserved constant-segment region were used to synthesize first-strand cDNA for the TCR alpha and beta chains. To control for contamination, each cDNA library was double barcoded with a SMART-Mk sample barcode plus Illumina barcodes. TruSeq adapter sequences along with Illumina sample barcodes were introduced in two successive PCR steps. The TCR alpha and beta cDNA libraries were sequenced on the Illumina HiSeq platform using custom primers. The authors' pipeline ran thus. Raw reads were processed with MiGEC to extract unique molecular identifiers, and MiXCR was used to determine CDR3 positions. For each individual, recombination models were inferred using an EM algorithm with the repgenHMM and IGoR tools. Shared clonotype analysis was performed with the tcR package in R, normalizing sharing by the product of cloneset sizes. To study raw recombination without the effects of thymic and clonal selection, out-of-frame nonproductive sequences were analyzed. TCRdb itself trimmed the public reads at Q25 with fastp, ran MiXCR and retained productive beta chains. CDR3 protein duplicates are merged, each entry listing the most common genes and DNA. Clone size and V and J calls follow TCRdb, not the original study. This sample has some 1,600,000 distinct CDR3 sequences in its table, and under 35% of those were observed once. The ten biggest clones cover more than 0.25% of the sample.

The sample comprised cord blood. This clonotype originated in a newborn girl in good health. The receptor chain draws on TRBV20-1 and TRBJ2-5, with 8 bases matching TRBD1. The nucleotide sequence is TGCAGTGCAAGGCCTCCGGGACAGGACCAAGAGACCCAGTACTTC. Its amino acids are CSARPPGQDQETQYF.